The 14 T cell receptor beta chains listed next were all sequenced from one sample in a study of T-cell reconstitution after alpha-beta-depleted transplantation in children. During its preparation, the TCRbeta library received unique molecular identifiers. TCRdb redid the calling of the PCR reads with MiXCR, one entry per CDR3 protein. The top ten clones hold 3.5% to 5% of a sample with about 610,000 distinct CDR3 sequences, over 9.5% of them seen once. This specimen consisted of PBMCs from the stem cell graft donor, obtained from the stem cell graft. The receptors derive from a human donor who donated a stem cell graft to a child with acute myeloid leukemia.

This clonotype was seen only a few times. CDR3: CASSLMGGRFF. Here the CDR3 DNA reads TGTGCCAGCAGTTTAATGGGGGGTCGGTTCTTC. This chain links TRBV12-3 or TRBV12-4 with TRBJ2-1; TRBD2 is a possible D gene (6 bases). The CDR3 has 11 residues. V was pared by 2 bases and J by 15 bases, with 11 bases between.

Written as DNA, the CDR3 is TGTGCCACCAGCAGAGATCCGATAATTAGCAATCAGCCCCAGCATTTT. It specifies CATSRDPIISNQPQHF. The chain links TRBV15 to TRBJ1-5; D is undetermined. The CDR3 extends over 16 amino acids. Trimming took 0 bases from V and 0 from J, leaving 9 bases between them. CDR1 is LNHNV and CDR2 is YYDKDF in the germline V gene (reference sequence).

The V and J genes are TRBV15 and TRBJ2-5; 7 nucleotides line up with TRBD2. The CDR3 sequence is 15 residues long. The V and J ends lost 1 base and 5 bases, in that order; junction bases with no gene match: 7. CDR1 and CDR2 from the germline V gene are LNHNV and YYDKDF (reference sequence). In DNA form, the CDR3 reads TGTGCCACCAGCAGAGTAGGCGGGAGAACGGAGACCCAGTACTTC. It translates to CATSRVGGRTETQYF.

This chain uses TRBV12-3 or TRBV12-4 with TRBJ1-4, with D perhaps matching TRBD1 (5 bases). The CDR3 is 14 residues long. Trimming took off 6 bases at V and 4 bases at J, with 12 bases between the two ends. The CDR3 nucleotides are TGTGCCAGCAGCCCGACAGATATTAATGAAAAACTGTTTTTT. The encoded protein is CASSPTDINEKLFF.

The chain carries TRBV6-1 and TRBJ2-5, with D perhaps TRBD2 (6 bases). In germline, CDR1 is MNHNS, CDR2 SASEGT. This CDR3 is 14 amino acids long. Trimming cost V 2 bases and J 3 bases, with 10 bases left between them. The CDR3 nucleotides are TGTGCCAGCAGTGAAAGGACTAAGAAAGAGACCCAGTACTTC. Amino acid sequence: CASSERTKKETQYF.

This clonotype was counted between two and nine times. This rearrangement joins TRBV12-3 or TRBV12-4 to TRBJ2-1, with 15 bases aligning to TRBD2. The CDR3 has 17 residues. After removal of 2 bases from V and 5 bases from J, the junction contained 4 bases not matched to a gene. The CDR3 nucleotides are TGTGCCAGCAGTTTAAGGACTAGCGGGAGGGTACACAATGAGCAGTTCTTC. Amino acid sequence: CASSLRTSGRVHNEQFF.

This chain links TRBV7-2 with TRBJ2-1; 10 nucleotides agree with TRBD2. Trimming removed 5 bases from V and 6 bases from J; junction bases left unmatched: 13. There are 17 residues in the CDR3. Per germline, CDR1 SGHTA and CDR2 FQGNSA. The CDR3, as DNA: TGTGCCAGCAGCGCCCCGGGACTAGCGAACGGGGCCAATGAGCAGTTCTTC. Translated: CASSAPGLANGANEQFF.

J is TRBJ2-1 and V is TRBV7-3; perhaps D is TRBD1 or TRBD2 (5 bases each). The CDR3 is made up of 16 amino acids. Germline lookup yields CDR1 SGHTA and CDR2 FQGTGA. V lost 4 bases and J lost 5, with 18 bases in between. The CDR3 DNA sequence: TGTGCCAGCAGCTCGGCGTCCGGGGCAGCCCACAATGAGCAGTTCTTC. This encodes CASSSASGAAHNEQFF.

The chain uses TRBV27 and TRBJ2-7; D may be TRBD1 (7 bases). V shed 7 bases and J shed 0 bases, with 16 bases lying between them. The CDR3 has 15 residues. Per germline, CDR1 MNHEY and CDR2 SMNVEV (reference sequence). In nucleotides, the CDR3 is TGTGCCAGCACCCCCGCGGGACAGCGCTCCTACGAGCAGTACTTC. It specifies CASTPAGQRSYEQYF.

This chain connects TRBV20-1 to TRBJ2-1; TRBD2 matches 9 bases. Losses at the gene ends were 4 bases for V and 2 bases for J; bases not matched to a gene: 15. Germline-derived CDR1 and CDR2 are DFQATT and SNEGSKA (reference sequence). CDR3 size: 18 residues. The CDR3 DNA is TGCAGTGCTAACTTGGGTGGCCTAGCGGGACAACCCTACAATGAGCAGTTCTTC. This encodes CSANLGGLAGQPYNEQFF.

This clonotype was recorded at least ten times. V is TRBV5-1 and J is TRBJ2-7, with 9 bases identical to TRBD1. CDR1 SGHRS and CDR2 YFSETQ come from the germline V gene. Trimming took 4 bases from V and 1 from J; bases not matched to a gene: 6. The CDR3 sequence is 15 residues long. In DNA, the CDR3 is TGCGCCAGCAGCCTTTCCGGACAGGGGTCCTACGAGCAGTACTTC. Its translation is CASSLSGQGSYEQYF.

This clonotype was seen ten or more times. The genes are TRBV7-9 and TRBJ2-1; 11 nucleotides match TRBD2. V was pared by 2 bases and J by 6 bases, with 3 bases of the junction left unmatched. Germline CDR1 and CDR2: SEHNR and FQNEAQ (reference sequence). The CDR3 loop spans 15 amino acids. CDR3 loop: CASSLSSGRTNEQFF. CDR3 nucleotide sequence: TGTGCCAGCAGCTTATCTAGCGGGAGGACCAATGAGCAGTTCTTC.

The rearrangement joins TRBV29-1 to TRBJ1-2, with TRBD1 identical over 8 bases. The CDR3 is made up of 13 amino acids. Germline CDR1 and CDR2: SQVTM and ANQGSEA. V dropped 3 bases and J dropped 7; count of bases not matched to a gene: 7. The CDR3 bases are TGCAGCGTTGATCAGGGGGCCCACCCTGGCTACACCTTC. Residues: CSVDQGAHPGYTF.

In its sample, this clonotype was seen a few times. V gene TRBV7-9 combines with J gene TRBJ2-7; TRBD2 is a possible D gene (6 bases). Germline CDR1 and CDR2: SEHNR and FQNEAQ (reference sequence). V lost 8 bases and J 6 bases, leaving 17 bases between the germline ends. CDR3 size: 13 residues. This chain's CDR3 is CASGVGSTFEQYF. The CDR3 coding sequence is TGTGCCAGCGGAGTCGGGAGCACCTTCGAGCAGTACTTC.